This TCR beta chain was recovered during a study of shared clonotypes between healthy human individuals. The study's findings and limits: Sampling was confined to blood; repertoires within tissues likely differ.

The naive CD8 subset, CD45RO-negative cells positively selected for CCR7, excluded terminally differentiated effector memory CD45RA+ cells. All the donors were Caucasian adults who lived in Nashville, Tennessee. The germline V and J ends were trimmed by 4 bases and 2 bases, with 5 bases remaining between them. Germline V lookup: CDR1 GTSNPN, CDR2 SVGIG (reference sequence). The CDR3 totals 11 residues. Clones were read by immunoSEQ multiplex PCR, and TCRdb kept only the in-frame ones, dropping some. The sample lists more than 2 million clones, roughly 95% occurring once. This clone has a single count. The antigen is unknown. In the same sample, other DNA sequences code for this CDR3.

The receptor was derived from a man between 18 and 29 years old in good health. The V and J genes are TRBV30 and TRBJ1-1; D unclear. The sample taken for sequencing was naive CD8+ T cells sorted from blood. In nucleotides, the CDR3 is TGTGCCTGGACCCGTAACACTGAAGCTTTCTTT. Its protein product is CAWTRNTEAFF.